This passage covers 22 T cell receptor beta chains from one sample sequenced in a study of blood T cell repertoires in COVID-19. Some clones are missing from TCRdb's copy, which holds only in-frame ones; the method was immunoSEQ multiplex PCR. In the table there are about 150,000 clones, about 89% of which are singletons. What was sequenced was peripheral blood. These receptors all stem from a man between 50 and 59 years old with acute or convalescent COVID-19.

This rearrangement joins TRBV19 to TRBJ1-1; 10 bases agree with TRBD1. J was trimmed by 7 bases and V by 9 bases; bases with no gene match: 8. There are 13 residues in the CDR3. The germline gives CDR1 LNHDA, CDR2 SQIVND (reference sequence). The DNA for the CDR3 is TGTGCCAGCAACCTGGACAGGGGGAATGAAGCTTTCTTT. Protein sequence: CASNLDRGNEAFF.

This clone was seen a single time. The chain combines TRBV10-3 with TRBJ2-3; weak D call: TRBD2 (5 bases). This CDR3 has 14 amino acids. V was clipped by 8 bases and J by 0 bases, with 12 bases between them. Germline V lookup: CDR1 ENHRY, CDR2 SYGVKD. CDR3 DNA sequence: TGTGCCATCCGCGGGCGGCCTAGCACAGATACGCAGTATTTT. It yields the protein CAIRGRPSTDTQYF.

This clone occurred once. The chain uses TRBV7-2 and TRBJ2-3; TRBD2 matches at 8 bases. The CDR3 is made up of 14 amino acids. V lost 7 bases and J lost 5; bases outside the gene matches: 8. Germline lookup yields CDR1 SGHTA and CDR2 FQGNSA. In DNA, the CDR3 is TGTGCCAGCATCCGGGGGGGAGTAGAAGATACGCAGTATTTT. Its protein product is CASIRGGVEDTQYF.

The rearrangement links TRBV5-1 to TRBJ2-7; D is undetermined. CDR1 and CDR2 (germline): SGHRS, YFSETQ. This CDR3 region has 13 residues. V gave up 0 bases and J gave up 4 bases, with 8 bases separating them. The CDR3 loop reads CASSLASYYEQYF. The CDR3 bases are TGCGCCAGCAGCTTGGCCTCGTATTACGAGCAGTACTTC.

The CDR3 DNA is TGCGCCAGCAGCCCCAGGACGGGGGAGATCACCGGGGAGCTGTTTTTT. Translating it yields CASSPRTGEITGELFF. J is TRBJ2-2 and V is TRBV4-1, with a weak D call TRBD2 (6 bases). CDR1 MGHRA and CDR2 YSYEKL come from the germline V gene. V was cut by 4 bases and J by 4 bases, with 16 bases left in between. The CDR3 is 16 amino acids.

The chain couples TRBV28 to TRBJ1-2; no definite D call. V lost 5 bases and J 4 bases, leaving 5 bases between the germline ends. Germline V gene sequence: CDR1 MDHEN, CDR2 SYDVKM. The CDR3 contains 11 residues. The CDR3: CASSTFYGYTF. As DNA, the CDR3 is TGTGCCAGCAGTACTTTCTATGGCTACACCTTC.

This clone appeared once. The chain employs TRBV3-1 (or the pseudogene TRBV3-2) and TRBJ2-1, with TRBD1 matching 7 bases. Germline V gene lookup returns CDR1 LGHDT and CDR2 YNNKEL (reference sequence). The CDR3 totals 14 residues. Trimming took 3 bases from V and 10 from J; bases not matched to a gene: 9. The CDR3 here is CASSHLGQAGEQFF. The CDR3 nucleotides read TGTGCCAGCAGCCACCTAGGACAGGCAGGCGAGCAGTTCTTC.

The V call is TRBV6-6, the J call TRBJ1-5; D is possibly TRBD1 (5 bases). The CDR3 covers 13 residues. Germline V gene lookup returns CDR1 MNHNY and CDR2 SVGAGI (reference sequence). The germline V and J ends were trimmed by 6 bases and 6 bases, with 12 bases remaining between them. The CDR3 here is CASSIRVGQPQHF. The CDR3 nucleotides are TGTGCCAGCAGCATCAGGGTCGGTCAGCCCCAGCATTTT.

V gene TRBV7-9 combines with J gene TRBJ1-1; D is possibly TRBD1 (6 bases). Germline-derived CDR1 and CDR2 are SEHNR and FQNEAQ (reference sequence). Deletions cut 6 bases from V and 5 bases from J, with 19 bases between. This CDR3 has 15 residues. The CDR3 loop reads CASSFPPGALTEAFF. The DNA of the CDR3 is TGTGCCAGCAGTTTCCCCCCAGGGGCACTTACTGAAGCTTTCTTT. The full variable domain, in which reference TRBV7-9 and TRBJ1-1 provide the parts outside the CDR3, is DTGVSQNPRHKITKRGQNVTFRCDPISEHNRLYWYRQTLGQGPEFLTYFQNEAQLEKSRLLSDRFSAERPKGSFSTLEIQRTEQGDSAMYLCASSFPPGALTEAFFGQGTRLTVV.

V and J are TRBV6-5 and TRBJ2-1; 8 nucleotides match TRBD1. With V trimmed by 5 bases and J by 9 bases, 9 bases remained unmatched. Germline CDR1 and CDR2: MNHEY and SVGAGI. CDR3 length equals 14 residues. CDR3 loop: CASSKDRERGEQFF. The CDR3 DNA is TGTGCCAGCAGTAAGGACAGGGAGCGTGGTGAGCAGTTCTTC.

The V gene is TRBV2, the J gene TRBJ1-2; 8 nucleotides match TRBD1. The ends lost 2 bases at V and 0 bases at J; junction bases unmatched: 5. Germline CDR1 and CDR2: SNHLY and FYNNEI. The CDR3 length is 16 residues. The CDR3 DNA reads TGTGCCAGCAGTGAACGACAGGGGCTTTCTAACTATGGCTACACCTTC. Amino acids: CASSERQGLSNYGYTF.

The genes are TRBV5-1 and TRBJ2-1; a possible D gene is TRBD1 (6 bases). Trimming took 4 bases from V and 1 from J, leaving 18 bases between them. This CDR3 is 17 amino acids long. The germline CDR1 and CDR2 sequences are SGHRS and YFSETQ. The CDR3 spells CASSRETGHFSYNEQFF. The CDR3 DNA reads as TGCGCCAGCAGCAGAGAGACGGGACACTTTTCCTACAATGAGCAGTTCTTC.

Here the CDR3 reads CASSPGSSGSGEQYF. DNA of the CDR3: TGTGCCAGCAGCCCCGGGTCTAGCGGGAGTGGCGAGCAGTACTTC. The chain combines TRBV7-6 with TRBJ2-7; TRBD2 matches 10 bases. The length of the CDR3 is 15 residues. V dropped 5 bases and J dropped 6; count of bases not matched to a gene: 10. From germline, CDR1 is SGHVS and CDR2 FNYEAQ.

The chain links TRBV5-1 to TRBJ2-1; D is undetermined. The germline CDR1 and CDR2 sequences are SGHRS and YFSETQ. V dropped 5 bases and J dropped 6 bases, with 12 bases sitting between them. This CDR3 spans 13 amino acids. The CDR3 nucleotides read TGCGCCAGCAGACCCCTCGAGCGCAATGAGCAGTTCTTC. As protein: CASRPLERNEQFF.

This chain joins TRBV9 and TRBJ1-3, with TRBD1 matching 7 bases. This CDR3 contains 16 residues. The germline V gene encodes CDR1 SGDLS and CDR2 YYNGEE. V trimming: 0 bases; J trimming: 1 base; junction bases outside the gene matches: 4. The chain's CDR3 is CASSVAPGQSGNTIYF. In DNA, the CDR3 is TGTGCCAGCAGCGTAGCCCCGGGACAGTCTGGAAACACCATATATTTT.

This chain links TRBV7-9 with TRBJ2-1; TRBD1 aligns across 8 bases. Germline assignment: CDR1 SEHNR and CDR2 FQNEAQ (reference sequence). This CDR3 has 14 residues. V dropped 5 bases and J dropped 9; count of bases not matched to a gene: 9. Written as DNA, the CDR3 is TGTGCCAGCAGCGAAGTTCAACAGGGGGGTGAGCAGTTCTTC. The encoded protein is CASSEVQQGGEQFF. Variable domain in full (rest from reference TRBV7-9 and TRBJ2-1): DTGVSQNPRHKITKRGQNVTFRCDPISEHNRLYWYRQTLGQGPEFLTYFQNEAQLEKSRLLSDRFSAERPKGSFSTLEIQRTEQGDSAMYLCASSEVQQGGEQFFGPGTRLTVL.

The chain is built from TRBV11-3 and TRBJ1-5; TRBD1 matches at 11 bases. V gave up 2 bases and J gave up 1 base; unmatched junction bases: 10. This CDR3 has 19 amino acids. The germline V gene has CDR1 SGHNT and CDR2 YENEEA. The CDR3 DNA reads as TGTGCCAGCAGCTTAAGGACGGACAGGGGGCGTCTAAGCAATCAGCCCCAGCATTTT. Translated: CASSLRTDRGRLSNQPQHF.

The CDR3 loop reads CASSQVTAAYGGQFF. CDR3 sequence (DNA): TGTGCCAGCAGCCAAGTAACAGCGGCCTACGGGGGGCAGTTCTTC. The V and J genes are TRBV14 and TRBJ2-1; D perhaps matches TRBD2 (6 bases). This CDR3 region has 15 residues. CDR1 and CDR2 (germline): SGHDN, FVKESK. With 1 base removed from V and 12 bases from J, the gap between germline ends came to 19 bases.

The chain links TRBV9 to TRBJ1-3, with 8 bases aligning to TRBD1. Losses at the gene ends were 0 bases for V and 4 bases for J; bases not matched to a gene: 0. CDR3 length: 14 residues. Germline-derived CDR1 and CDR2 are SGDLS and YYNGEE. This chain's CDR3 is CASSVAGGGNTIYF. The CDR3 DNA reads as TGTGCCAGCAGCGTAGCAGGGGGCGGAAACACCATATATTTT.

The rearrangement joins TRBV30 to TRBJ1-1; the D gene is possibly TRBD1 (5 bases). In germline, CDR1 is GTSNPN, CDR2 SVGIG (reference sequence). Between the trimmed V and J ends, which lost 5 bases and 1 base, there was a span of 14 bases. The CDR3 runs 14 residues. The CDR3 here is CAWAPGLPNTEAFF. CDR3 in DNA: TGTGCCTGGGCTCCGGGACTCCCGAACACTGAAGCTTTCTTT. Variable domain in full (rest from reference TRBV30 and TRBJ1-1): SQTIHQWPATLVQPVGSPLSLECTVEGTSNPNLYWYRQAAGRGLQLLFYSVGIGQISSEVPQNLSASRPQDRQFILSSKKLLLSDSGFYLCAWAPGLPNTEAFFGQGTRLTVV.

This chain connects TRBV2 to TRBJ2-5, with TRBD2 matching 9 bases. The germline gives CDR1 SNHLY, CDR2 FYNNEI. The CDR3 has 19 amino acids. V was clipped by 5 bases and J by 4 bases; unmatched bases: 20. The CDR3 loop reads CASSRLHIAGSGGGETQYF. CDR3 bases: TGTGCCAGCAGTCGCTTACACATCGCTGGTAGCGGGGGTGGAGAGACCCAGTACTTC.

The chain is built from TRBV5-6 and TRBJ1-4; perhaps TRBD1 as D (5 bases). The CDR3 loop spans 17 amino acids. Trimming took off 4 bases at V and 2 bases at J, with 18 bases between the two ends. From germline, CDR1 is SGHDT and CDR2 YYEEEE. Written as DNA, the CDR3 is TGTGCCAGCAGCCAGGGCGGGCGGGGGACCACTAATGAAAAACTGTTTTTT. Translation: CASSQGGRGTTNEKLFF.